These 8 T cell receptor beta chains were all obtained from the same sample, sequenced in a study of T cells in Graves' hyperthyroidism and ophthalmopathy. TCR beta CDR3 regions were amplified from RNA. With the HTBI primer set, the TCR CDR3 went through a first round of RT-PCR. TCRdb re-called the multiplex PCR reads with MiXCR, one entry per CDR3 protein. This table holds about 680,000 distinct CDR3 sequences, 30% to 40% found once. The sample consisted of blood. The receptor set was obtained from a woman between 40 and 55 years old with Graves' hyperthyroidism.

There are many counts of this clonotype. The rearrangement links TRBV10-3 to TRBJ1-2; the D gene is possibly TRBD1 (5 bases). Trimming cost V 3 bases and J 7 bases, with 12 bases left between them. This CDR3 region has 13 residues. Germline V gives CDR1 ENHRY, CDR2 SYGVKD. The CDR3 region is CAISDREGVGYTF. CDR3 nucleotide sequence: TGTGCCATCAGTGATCGGGAAGGGGTTGGCTACACCTTC.

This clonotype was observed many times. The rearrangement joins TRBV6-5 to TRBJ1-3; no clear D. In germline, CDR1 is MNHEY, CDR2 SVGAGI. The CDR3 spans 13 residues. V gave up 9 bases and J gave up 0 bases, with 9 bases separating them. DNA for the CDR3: TGTGCCAGTAGGTTCCACTCTGGAAACACCATATATTTT. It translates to CASRFHSGNTIYF.

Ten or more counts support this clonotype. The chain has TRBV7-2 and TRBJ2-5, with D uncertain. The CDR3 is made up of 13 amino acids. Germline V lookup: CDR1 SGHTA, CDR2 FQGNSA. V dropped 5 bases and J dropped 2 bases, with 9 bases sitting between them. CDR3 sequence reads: CASSRDLQETQYF. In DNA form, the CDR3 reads TGTGCCAGCAGCCGCGACTTACAAGAGACCCAGTACTTC.

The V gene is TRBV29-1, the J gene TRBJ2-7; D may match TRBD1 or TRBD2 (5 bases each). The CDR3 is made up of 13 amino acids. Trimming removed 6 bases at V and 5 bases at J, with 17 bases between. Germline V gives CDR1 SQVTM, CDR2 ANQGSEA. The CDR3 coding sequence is TGCAGCGTCCGGGCCCGGGGCATAGACGAGCAGTACTTC. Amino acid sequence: CSVRARGIDEQYF.

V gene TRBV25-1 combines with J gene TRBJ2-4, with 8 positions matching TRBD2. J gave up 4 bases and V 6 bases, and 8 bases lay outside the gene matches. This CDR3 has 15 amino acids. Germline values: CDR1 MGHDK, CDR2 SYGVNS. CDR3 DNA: TGTGCCAGCAGCGCAGCGGGAGTAGGTAAAAACATTCAGTACTTC. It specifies CASSAAGVGKNIQYF.

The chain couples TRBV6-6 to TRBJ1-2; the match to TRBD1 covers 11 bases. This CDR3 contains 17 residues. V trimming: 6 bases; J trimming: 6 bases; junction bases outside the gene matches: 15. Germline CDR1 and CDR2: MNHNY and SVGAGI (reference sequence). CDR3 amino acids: CASRTGTGGESRNGYTF. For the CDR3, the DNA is TGTGCCAGCAGAACCGGGACAGGGGGTGAGTCACGGAATGGCTACACCTTC.

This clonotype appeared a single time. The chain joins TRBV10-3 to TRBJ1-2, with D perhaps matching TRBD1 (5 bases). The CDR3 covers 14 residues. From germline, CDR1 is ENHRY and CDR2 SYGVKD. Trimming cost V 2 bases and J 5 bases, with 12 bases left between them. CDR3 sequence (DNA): TGTGCCATCAGTGAGCTGACAGCGTCTTATGGCTACACCTTC. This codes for CAISELTASYGYTF.

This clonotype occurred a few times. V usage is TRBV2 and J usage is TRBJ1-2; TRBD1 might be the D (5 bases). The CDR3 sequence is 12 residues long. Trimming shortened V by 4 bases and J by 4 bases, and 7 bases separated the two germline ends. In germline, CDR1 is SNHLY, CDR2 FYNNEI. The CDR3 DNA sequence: TGTGCCAGCAGTGGGGGACCCTATGGCTACACCTTC. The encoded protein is CASSGGPYGYTF.